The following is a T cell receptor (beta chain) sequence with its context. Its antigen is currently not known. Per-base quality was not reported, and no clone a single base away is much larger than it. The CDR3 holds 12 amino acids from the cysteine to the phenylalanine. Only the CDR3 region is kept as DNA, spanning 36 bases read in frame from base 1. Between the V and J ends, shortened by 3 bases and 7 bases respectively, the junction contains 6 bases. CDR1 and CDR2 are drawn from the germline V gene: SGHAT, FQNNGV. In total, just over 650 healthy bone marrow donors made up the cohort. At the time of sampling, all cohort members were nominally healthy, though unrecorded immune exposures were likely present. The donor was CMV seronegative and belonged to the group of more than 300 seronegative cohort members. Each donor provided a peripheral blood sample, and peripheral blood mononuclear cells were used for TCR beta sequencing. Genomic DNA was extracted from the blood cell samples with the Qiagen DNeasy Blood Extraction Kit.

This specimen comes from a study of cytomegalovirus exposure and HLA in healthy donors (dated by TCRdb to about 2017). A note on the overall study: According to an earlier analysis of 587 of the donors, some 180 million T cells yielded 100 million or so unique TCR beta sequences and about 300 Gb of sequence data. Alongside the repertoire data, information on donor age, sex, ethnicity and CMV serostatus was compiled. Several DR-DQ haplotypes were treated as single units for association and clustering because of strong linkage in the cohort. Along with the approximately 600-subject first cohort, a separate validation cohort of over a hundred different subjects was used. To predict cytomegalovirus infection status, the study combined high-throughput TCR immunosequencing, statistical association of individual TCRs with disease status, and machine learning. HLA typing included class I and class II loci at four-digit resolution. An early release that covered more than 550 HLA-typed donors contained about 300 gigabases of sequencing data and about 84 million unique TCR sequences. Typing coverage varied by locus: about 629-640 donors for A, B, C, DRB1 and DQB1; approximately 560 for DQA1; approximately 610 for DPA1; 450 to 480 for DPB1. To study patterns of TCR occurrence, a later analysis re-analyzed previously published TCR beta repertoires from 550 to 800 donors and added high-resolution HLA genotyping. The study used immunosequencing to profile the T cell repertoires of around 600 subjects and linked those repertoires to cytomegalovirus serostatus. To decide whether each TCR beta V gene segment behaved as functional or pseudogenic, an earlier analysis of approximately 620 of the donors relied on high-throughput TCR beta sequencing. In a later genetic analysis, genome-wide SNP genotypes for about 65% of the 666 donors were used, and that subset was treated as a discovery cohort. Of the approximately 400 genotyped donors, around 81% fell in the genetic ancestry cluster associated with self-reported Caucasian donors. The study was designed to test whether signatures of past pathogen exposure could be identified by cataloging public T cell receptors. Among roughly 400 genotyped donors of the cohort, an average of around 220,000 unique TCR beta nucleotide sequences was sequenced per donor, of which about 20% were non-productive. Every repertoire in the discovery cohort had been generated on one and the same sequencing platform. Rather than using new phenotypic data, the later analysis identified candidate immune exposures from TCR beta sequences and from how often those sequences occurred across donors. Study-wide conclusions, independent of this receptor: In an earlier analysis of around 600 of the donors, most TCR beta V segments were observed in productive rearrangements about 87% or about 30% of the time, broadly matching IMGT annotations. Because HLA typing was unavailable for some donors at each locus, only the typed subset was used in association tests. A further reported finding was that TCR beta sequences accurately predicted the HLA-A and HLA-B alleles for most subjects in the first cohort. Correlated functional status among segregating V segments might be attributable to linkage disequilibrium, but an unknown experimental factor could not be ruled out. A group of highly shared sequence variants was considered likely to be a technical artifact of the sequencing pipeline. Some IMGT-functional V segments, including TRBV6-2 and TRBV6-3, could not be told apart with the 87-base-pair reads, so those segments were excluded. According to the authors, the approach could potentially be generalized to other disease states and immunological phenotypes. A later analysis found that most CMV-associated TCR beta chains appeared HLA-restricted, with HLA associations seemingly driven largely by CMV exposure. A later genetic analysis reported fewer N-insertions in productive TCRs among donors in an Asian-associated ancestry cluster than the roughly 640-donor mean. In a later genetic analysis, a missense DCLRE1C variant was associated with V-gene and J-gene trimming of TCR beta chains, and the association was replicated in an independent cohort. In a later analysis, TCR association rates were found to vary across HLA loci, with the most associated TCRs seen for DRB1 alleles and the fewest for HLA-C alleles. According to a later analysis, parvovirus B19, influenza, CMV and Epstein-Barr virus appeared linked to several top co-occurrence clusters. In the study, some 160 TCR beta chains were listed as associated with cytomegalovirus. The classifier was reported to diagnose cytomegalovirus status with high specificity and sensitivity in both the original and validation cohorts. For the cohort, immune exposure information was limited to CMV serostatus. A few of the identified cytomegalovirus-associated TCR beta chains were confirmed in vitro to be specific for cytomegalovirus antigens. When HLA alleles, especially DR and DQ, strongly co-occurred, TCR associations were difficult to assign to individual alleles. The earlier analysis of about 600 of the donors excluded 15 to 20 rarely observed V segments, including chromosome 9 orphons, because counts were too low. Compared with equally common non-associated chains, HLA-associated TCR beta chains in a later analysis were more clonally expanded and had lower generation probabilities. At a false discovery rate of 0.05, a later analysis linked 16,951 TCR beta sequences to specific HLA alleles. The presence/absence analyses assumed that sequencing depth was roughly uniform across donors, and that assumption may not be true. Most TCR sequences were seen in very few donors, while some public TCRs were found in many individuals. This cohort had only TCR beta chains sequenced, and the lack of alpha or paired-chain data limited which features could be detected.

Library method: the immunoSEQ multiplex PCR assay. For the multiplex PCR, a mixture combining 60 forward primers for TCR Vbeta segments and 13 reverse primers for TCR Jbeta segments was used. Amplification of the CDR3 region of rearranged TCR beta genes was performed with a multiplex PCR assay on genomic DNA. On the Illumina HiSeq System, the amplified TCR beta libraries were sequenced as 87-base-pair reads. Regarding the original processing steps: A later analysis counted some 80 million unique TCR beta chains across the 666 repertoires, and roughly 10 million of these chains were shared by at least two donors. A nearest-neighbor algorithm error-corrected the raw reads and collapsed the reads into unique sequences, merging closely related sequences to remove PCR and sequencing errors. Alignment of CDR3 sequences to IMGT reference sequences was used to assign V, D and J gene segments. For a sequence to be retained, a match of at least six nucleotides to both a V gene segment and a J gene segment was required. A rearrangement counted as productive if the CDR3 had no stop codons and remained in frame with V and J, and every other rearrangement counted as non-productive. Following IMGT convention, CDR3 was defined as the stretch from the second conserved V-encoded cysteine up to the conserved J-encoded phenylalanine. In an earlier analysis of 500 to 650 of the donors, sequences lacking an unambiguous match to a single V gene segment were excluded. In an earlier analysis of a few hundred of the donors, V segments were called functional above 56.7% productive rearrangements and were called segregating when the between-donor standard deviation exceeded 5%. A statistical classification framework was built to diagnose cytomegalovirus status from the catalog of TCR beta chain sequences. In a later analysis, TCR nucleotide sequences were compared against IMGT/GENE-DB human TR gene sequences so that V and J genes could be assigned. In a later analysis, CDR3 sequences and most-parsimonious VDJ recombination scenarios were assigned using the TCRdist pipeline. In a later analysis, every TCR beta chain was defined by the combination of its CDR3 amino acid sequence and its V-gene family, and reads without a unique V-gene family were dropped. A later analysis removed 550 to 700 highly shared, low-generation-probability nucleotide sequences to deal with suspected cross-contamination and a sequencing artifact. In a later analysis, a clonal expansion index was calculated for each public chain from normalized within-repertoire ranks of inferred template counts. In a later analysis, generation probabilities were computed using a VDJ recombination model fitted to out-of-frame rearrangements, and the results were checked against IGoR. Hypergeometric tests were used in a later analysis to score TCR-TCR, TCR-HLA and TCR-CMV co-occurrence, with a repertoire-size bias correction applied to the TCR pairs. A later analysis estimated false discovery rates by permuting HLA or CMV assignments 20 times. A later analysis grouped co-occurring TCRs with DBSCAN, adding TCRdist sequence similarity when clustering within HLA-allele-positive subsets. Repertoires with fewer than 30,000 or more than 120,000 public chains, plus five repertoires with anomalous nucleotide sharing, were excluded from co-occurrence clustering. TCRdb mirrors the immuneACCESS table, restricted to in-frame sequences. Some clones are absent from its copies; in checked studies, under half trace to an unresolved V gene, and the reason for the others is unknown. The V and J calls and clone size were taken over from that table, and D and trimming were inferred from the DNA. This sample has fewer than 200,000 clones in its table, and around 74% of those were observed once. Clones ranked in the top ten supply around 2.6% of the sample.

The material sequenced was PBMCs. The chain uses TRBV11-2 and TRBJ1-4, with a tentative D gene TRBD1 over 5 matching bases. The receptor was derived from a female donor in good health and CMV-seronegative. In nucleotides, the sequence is TGTGCCAGCAGCTTTAGGGGTGAAAAACTGTTTTTT. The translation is CASSFRGEKLFF.